This T cell receptor (beta chain) is from a study of spatial heterogeneity in lung cancer. Every molecule of TCR cDNA had its own unique molecular identifier. TCRdb re-analysed the 5' RACE reads in MiXCR, keeping a single row per CDR3 protein. The sample includes 43,000 or so distinct CDR3 sequences, 6.8% of them seen just once. Time point described: sample taken at primary tumor resection. Germline values: CDR1 SNHLY, CDR2 FYNNEI. The ends were cut back, 4 bases at V and 4 bases at J, with 2 bases in the middle. The length of the CDR3 is 10 residues. This clonotype occurred many times. The starting material was PBMCs, obtained at surgery. V is TRBV2 and J is TRBJ2-7; D gene ambiguous. The receptor was isolated from a female donor with early-stage non-small cell lung cancer. Written as DNA, the CDR3 is TGTGCCAGCAGTGTTTACGAGCAGTACTTC. Translation: CASSVYEQYF.